The clone carrying this T cell receptor beta chain was seen a few times. Its antigen is not identified. The sample comes from a study of blood T cells in healthy people across ages. Primers used in a second PCR of roughly 7 to 11 cycles were a sample-barcoded 5' primer and a J-beta primer mix. TCRdb re-derived calls from the 5' RACE reads in MiXCR, one entry per CDR3 protein. This repertoire shows more than 1,000,000 distinct CDR3 sequences, almost 25% found once; its top ten account for 0.65% to 0.95%. Study results and limitations: In long-lived donors, naive CD4+ cell counts and diversity exceeded those of aged donors. Bulk PBMC profiling left naive and antigen-experienced comparisons inconclusive.

These data were also reused for a study on T cells of mothers and their children. From that second work: Addition of sample barcodes and 2-4 random nucleotides occurred through the M1S primer of the second PCR.

The sequence was obtained from a girl aged 2-15 years in good health. Sequenced sample: blood.

CDR3 DNA sequence: TGCGCCAGCAGCCAAGATTACCAAGAGACCCAGTACTTC. Its translation: CASSQDYQETQYF. The chain uses TRBV4-3 and TRBJ2-5, with no clear D. The V end was cut by 0 bases, the J end by 0 bases, with 2 bases between. Germline CDR1 reads LGHNA; CDR2 reads YSLEER. This CDR3 comprises 13 residues.